The TCR beta chain under discussion was sequenced for a study of T cell repertoires in cytomegalovirus infection. About the research overall: CMV epitopes used comprised recently identified HLA-C-restricted ones and well-studied HLA-B-restricted ones. It was the public TCR beta signatures that indicated both CMV infection and matching HLA type.

Findings of the study overall: Identification of carriers of CMV plus the relevant HLA was achieved through cumulative public TCR beta family frequency. Ex vivo responses were dominated by HLA-C-restricted CMV-specific TCR beta clonotypes.

Trimming shortened V by 1 base and J by 5 bases, and 12 bases separated the two germline ends. The CDR3 totals 15 residues. Germline CDR1 and CDR2: SGHVS and FQNEAQ. TCRdb re-analysed the reads in MiXCR, keeping a single row per CDR3 protein. The sample holds approximately 470,000 distinct CDR3 sequences, approximately 42% seen once. This clonotype has more than one count but fewer than ten. Antigen unknown. The receptor's source is a human donor in good health (CMV status not recorded). Some clones in this sample may be carry-over from other donors' samples. The chain joins TRBV7-8 to TRBJ2-1; perhaps TRBD2 as D (5 bases). The sequences come from cultured PBMCs, collected from culture after CMV antigen stimulation. The DNA for the CDR3 is TGTGCCAGCAGCTTAGTTATTGTGGGAGACAATGAGCAGTTCTTC. It codes for CASSLVIVGDNEQFF.